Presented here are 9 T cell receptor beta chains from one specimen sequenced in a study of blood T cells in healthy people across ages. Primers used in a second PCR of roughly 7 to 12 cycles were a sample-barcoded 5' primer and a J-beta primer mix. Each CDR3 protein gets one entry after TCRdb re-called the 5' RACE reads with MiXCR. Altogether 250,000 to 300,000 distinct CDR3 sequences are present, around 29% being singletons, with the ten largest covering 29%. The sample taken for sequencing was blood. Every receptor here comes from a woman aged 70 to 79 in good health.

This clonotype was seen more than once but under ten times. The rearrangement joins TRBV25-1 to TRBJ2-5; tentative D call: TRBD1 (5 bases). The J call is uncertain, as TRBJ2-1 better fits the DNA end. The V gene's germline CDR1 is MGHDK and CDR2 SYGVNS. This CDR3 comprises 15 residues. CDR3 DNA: TGTGCCAGCAGTGATGCCAGGGCCTCCATCCCCGCGCAGTTCTTC. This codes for CASSDARASIPAQFF.

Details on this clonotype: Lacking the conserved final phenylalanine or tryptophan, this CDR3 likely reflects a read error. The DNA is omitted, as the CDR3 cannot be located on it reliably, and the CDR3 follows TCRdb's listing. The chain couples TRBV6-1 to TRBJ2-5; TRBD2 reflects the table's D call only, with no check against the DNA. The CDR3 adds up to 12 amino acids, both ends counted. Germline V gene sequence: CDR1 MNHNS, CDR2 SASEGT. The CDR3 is CASSELAGVRYV.

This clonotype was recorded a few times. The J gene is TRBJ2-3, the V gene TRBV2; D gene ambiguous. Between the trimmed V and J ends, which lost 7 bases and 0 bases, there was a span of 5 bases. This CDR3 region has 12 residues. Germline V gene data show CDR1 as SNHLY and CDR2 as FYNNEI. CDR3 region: CASMRSTDTQYF. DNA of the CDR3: TGTGCCAGCATGAGGAGCACAGATACGCAGTATTTT.

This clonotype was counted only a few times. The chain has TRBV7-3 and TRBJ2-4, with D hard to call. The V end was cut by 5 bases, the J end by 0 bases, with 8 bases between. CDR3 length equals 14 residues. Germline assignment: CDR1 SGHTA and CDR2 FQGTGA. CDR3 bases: TGTGCCAGCAGCACGGACGGAGCCAAAAACATTCAGTACTTC. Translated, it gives CASSTDGAKNIQYF.

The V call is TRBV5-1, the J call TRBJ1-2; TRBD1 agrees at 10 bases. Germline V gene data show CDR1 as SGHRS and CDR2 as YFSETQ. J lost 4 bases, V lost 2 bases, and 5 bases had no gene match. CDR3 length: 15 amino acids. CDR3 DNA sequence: TGCGCCAGCAGCTTCGGGACAGGGGATGGCTATGGCTACACCTTC. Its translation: CASSFGTGDGYGYTF.

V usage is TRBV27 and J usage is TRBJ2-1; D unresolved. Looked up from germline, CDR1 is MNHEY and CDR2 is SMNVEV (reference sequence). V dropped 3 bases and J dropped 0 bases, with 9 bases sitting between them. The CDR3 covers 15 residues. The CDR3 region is CASSLRGASYNEQFF. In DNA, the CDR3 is TGTGCCAGCAGTTTGCGCGGTGCCTCCTACAATGAGCAGTTCTTC.

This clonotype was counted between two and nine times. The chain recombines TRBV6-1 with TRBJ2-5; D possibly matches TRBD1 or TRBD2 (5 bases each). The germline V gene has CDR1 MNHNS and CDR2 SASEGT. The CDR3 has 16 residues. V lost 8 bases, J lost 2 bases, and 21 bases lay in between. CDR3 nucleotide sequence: TGTGCCAGCCGGGACCGTCTATGGGCGGATCAAGAGACCCAGTACTTC. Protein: CASRDRLWADQETQYF.

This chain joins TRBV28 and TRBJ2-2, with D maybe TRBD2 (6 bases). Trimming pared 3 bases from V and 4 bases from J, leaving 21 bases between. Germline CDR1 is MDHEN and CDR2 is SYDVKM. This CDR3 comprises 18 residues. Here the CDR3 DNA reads TGTGCCAGCAGTTTGTCCAGAGGAGGGTTGCTAGTCACCGGGGAGCTGTTTTTT. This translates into CASSLSRGGLLVTGELFF.

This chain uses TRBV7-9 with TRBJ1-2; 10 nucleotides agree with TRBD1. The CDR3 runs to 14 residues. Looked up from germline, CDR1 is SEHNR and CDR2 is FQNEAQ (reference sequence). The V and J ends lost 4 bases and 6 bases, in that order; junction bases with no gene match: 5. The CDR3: CASSSSGTGDGYTF. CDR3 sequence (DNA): TGTGCCAGCAGCTCCTCCGGGACAGGGGATGGCTACACCTTC. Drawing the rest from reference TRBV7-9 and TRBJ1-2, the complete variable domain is DTGVSQNPRHKITKRGQNVTFRCDPISEHNRLYWYRQTLGQGPEFLTYFQNEAQLEKSRLLSDRFSAERPKGSFSTLEIQRTEQGDSAMYLCASSSSGTGDGYTFGSGTRLTVV.